This entry lists 17 T cell receptor beta chains sequenced from one sample in a study of early T cells in non-severe SARS-CoV-2 infection. Via MiXCR, TCRdb re-called the 5' RACE reads, giving one row per CDR3 protein. The sample shows tens of thousands of distinct CDR3 sequences, around 12% of them seen only once. Material for sequencing was whole blood. The receptor set was obtained from an adult who was a healthcare worker with PCR-confirmed SARS-CoV-2 infection or an uninfected control (not recorded which).

This clonotype has ten or more counts. The chain employs TRBV7-6 and TRBJ2-1; TRBD1 is a possible D gene (5 bases). The CDR3 contains 12 residues. Germline CDR1 SGHVS, CDR2 FNYEAQ. V was cut by 1 base and J by 9 bases, with 7 bases left in between. The CDR3 region is CASSLGRGEQFF. The CDR3 DNA follows: TGTGCCAGCAGCTTAGGTAGGGGTGAGCAGTTCTTC.

The chain carries TRBV10-2 and TRBJ2-5; a weak D match, TRBD2 (6 bases). This CDR3 region has 15 residues. Germline V lookup: CDR1 WSHSY, CDR2 SAAADI. The V end lost 0 bases, the J end lost 2 bases, and 10 bases lay between the germline ends. CDR3 sequence: CASSESERVQETQYF. The CDR3, as DNA: TGCGCCAGCAGTGAGTCAGAGCGGGTTCAAGAGACCCAGTACTTC.

This clonotype appeared many times. The chain joins TRBV28 to TRBJ2-7, with 9 bases fitting TRBD1. CDR1 and CDR2 (germline): MDHEN, SYDVKM. V gave up 5 bases and J gave up 5 bases; unmatched junction bases: 13. The CDR3 loop spans 16 amino acids. The CDR3 nucleotides read TGTGCCAGCAGTCCACATACCGCGGGACAGGGTAACGAGCAGTACTTC. It yields the protein CASSPHTAGQGNEQYF.

This clonotype was observed many times. The chain recombines TRBV28 with TRBJ2-1; D is perhaps TRBD1 (6 bases). The CDR3 sequence is 15 residues long. The germline V gene encodes CDR1 MDHEN and CDR2 SYDVKM. V was shortened by 2 bases and J by 7 bases, with 15 bases between the two germline ends. The CDR3 DNA reads as TGTGCCAGCAGTTTACCCGGGACATTGGAAAATGAGCAGTTCTTC. Protein product: CASSLPGTLENEQFF.

This sequence joins TRBV6-1 and TRBJ1-4; no definite D call. Germline V gene sequence: CDR1 MNHNS, CDR2 SASEGT. This CDR3 has 11 amino acids. V was trimmed by 5 bases and J by 12 bases, leaving 10 bases between them. The CDR3 is CASSPQRQLFF. The CDR3 region has the DNA TGTGCCAGCAGTCCCCAGAGACAACTGTTTTTT.

This rearrangement joins TRBV4-2 to TRBJ2-3; D uncertain. The CDR3 is made up of 13 amino acids. V was cut by 1 base and J by 3 bases, with 5 bases left in between. Germline-derived CDR1 and CDR2 are LGHNA and YNFKEQ. The CDR3 protein is CASSQGPTDTQYF. The CDR3 nucleotides are TGTGCCAGCAGCCAAGGACCTACAGATACGCAGTATTTT.

This clonotype occurred a few times. CDR3 residues: CASSPSSGMSYEQYF. The CDR3 DNA reads as TGCGCCAGCAGCCCCTCTAGCGGGATGTCCTACGAGCAGTACTTC. This rearrangement joins TRBV5-1 to TRBJ2-7; 9 bases agree with TRBD2. With 4 bases clipped from V and 1 base from J, the junction kept 6 bases outside the gene matches. The germline CDR1 and CDR2 sequences are SGHRS and YFSETQ. CDR3 length: 15 amino acids.

This clonotype was counted a few times. The chain is built from TRBV4-1 and TRBJ1-3; D may be TRBD1 (5 bases). V was shortened by 6 bases and J by 8 bases, with 17 bases between the two germline ends. Germline V lookup: CDR1 MGHRA, CDR2 YSYEKL. The CDR3 consists of 14 residues. The CDR3 loop is CASSPGLFVDTIYF. In nucleotides, the CDR3 is TGCGCCAGCAGTCCGGGGCTGTTTGTGGACACCATATATTTT.

The chain has TRBV3-1 and TRBJ2-4; D call uncertain. The CDR3 sequence is 14 residues long. The germline V and J ends were trimmed by 4 bases and 5 bases, with 12 bases remaining between them. Germline CDR1 and CDR2: LGHDT and YNNKEL (reference sequence). The CDR3 bases are TGTGCCAGCAGCCTAAGCATGAGCCAAAACATTCAGTACTTC. This sequence encodes CASSLSMSQNIQYF.

The J gene is TRBJ1-1, the V gene TRBV10-2; no reliable D call. Trimming shortened V by 2 bases and J by 1 base, and 5 bases separated the two germline ends. CDR1 and CDR2 from the germline V gene are WSHSY and SAAADI. The CDR3 extends over 13 amino acids. The CDR3 DNA reads as TGCGCCAGCAGTGAGGCGGGGAACACTGAAGCTTTCTTT. The encoded protein is CASSEAGNTEAFF.

The CDR3 nucleotides read TGTGCCACAAAAGGCAAGCGGAACTCCTACAATGAGCAGTTCTTC. It specifies CATKGKRNSYNEQFF. This chain links TRBV6-2 or TRBV6-3 with TRBJ2-1; D possibly corresponds to TRBD2 (5 bases). The CDR3 spans 15 residues. Germline lookup yields CDR1 MNHEY and CDR2 SVGEGT. With 10 bases removed from V and 0 bases from J, the gap between germline ends came to 16 bases.

J is TRBJ2-7 and V is TRBV6-5; the match to TRBD2 covers 12 bases. The CDR3 sequence is 13 residues long. Germline trimming cut 10 bases from V and 3 bases from J; bases unmatched to any gene: 4. Germline V gene data show CDR1 as MNHEY and CDR2 as SVGAGI. Written as DNA, the CDR3 is TGTGCCACCAGACTAGCGGGGGTCTACGAGCAGTACTTC. The encoded protein is CATRLAGVYEQYF.

The table lists this clonotype with many counts. The genes are TRBV10-3 and TRBJ2-2; D unresolved. There are 14 residues in the CDR3. The germline V gene encodes CDR1 ENHRY and CDR2 SYGVKD. V was pared by 1 base and J by 4 bases, with 7 bases between. The CDR3 reads CAISEFGLTGELFF. Written as DNA, the CDR3 is TGTGCCATCAGTGAGTTCGGGCTCACCGGGGAGCTGTTTTTT.

V usage is TRBV27 and J usage is TRBJ1-4; 12 bases align to TRBD1. The germline V gene has CDR1 MNHEY and CDR2 SMNVEV (reference sequence). The CDR3 has 18 residues. J gave up 6 bases and V 3 bases, and 11 bases lay outside the gene matches. CDR3 residues: CASSFRGTGGRLDEKLFF. The CDR3 DNA reads as TGTGCCAGCAGTTTCCGCGGGACAGGGGGCAGGCTGGATGAAAAACTGTTTTTT.

This clonotype has a count of ten or more. This sequence joins TRBV13 and TRBJ2-7; no firm D call. The CDR3 has 14 residues. Germline CDR1 and CDR2: PRHDT and FYEKMQ (reference sequence). V dropped 4 bases and J dropped 3 bases, with 13 bases sitting between them. DNA for the CDR3: TGTGCCAGCAGCTCCCGCCTAGACCACTACGAGCAGTACTTC. It translates to CASSSRLDHYEQYF.

This clonotype has ten or more counts. This chain connects TRBV12-3 or TRBV12-4 to TRBJ1-5, with TRBD1 identical over 7 bases. Unmatched junction bases numbered 3, after V lost 1 base and J lost 6 bases. The CDR3 runs to 14 residues. CDR3 DNA sequence: TGTGCCAGCAGTTTAGGACAGGGAGGTCAGCCCCAGCATTTT. Protein: CASSLGQGGQPQHF.

V usage is TRBV29-1 and J usage is TRBJ2-7; 9 nucleotides line up with TRBD1. The CDR3 runs to 13 residues. V was pared by 7 bases and J by 3 bases, with 7 bases of the junction left unmatched. Per the germline V gene, CDR1 is SQVTM and CDR2 is ANQGSEA. CDR3 loop: CSALTGGLYEQYF. Written as DNA, the CDR3 is TGCAGCGCCCTCACAGGGGGCCTCTACGAGCAGTACTTC.